Shown below are 27 T cell receptor beta chains from a single sample sequenced in a study of T-cell memory formation after mild COVID-19. TCRdb used MiXCR to reprocess the 5' RACE reads, holding one entry per CDR3 protein. The repertoire holds 180,000 or so distinct CDR3 sequences, around 10% seen once, with more than 3.5% in the top ten. The sequenced sample was PBMCs or a T cell subset sorted from them (not recorded which). Receptors were obtained from a man between 18 and 35 years old who had mild COVID-19 (a few samples of this study predate the infection). Cell type and time point are not known.

The rearrangement joins TRBV6-6 to TRBJ2-4; D remains ambiguous. The CDR3 has 14 amino acids. Per germline, CDR1 MNHNY and CDR2 SVGAGI (reference sequence). Trimming cost V 10 bases and J 0 bases, with 13 bases left between them. The CDR3 nucleotides are TGTGCCACCCTCGACCGACTAGCCAAAAACATTCAGTACTTC. Its translation: CATLDRLAKNIQYF.

J is TRBJ1-3 and V is TRBV18; D call uncertain. Between the trimmed V and J ends, which lost 6 bases and 1 base, there was a span of 13 bases. Per the germline V gene, CDR1 is KGHSH and CDR2 is LQKENI. The CDR3 extends over 15 amino acids. CDR3 nucleotides: TGTGCCAGCTCCCCGGTTACAGCGTCTGGAAACACCATATATTTT. Encoded protein: CASSPVTASGNTIYF.

The rearrangement joins TRBV2 to TRBJ1-5; D is ambiguous. Looked up from germline, CDR1 is SNHLY and CDR2 is FYNNEI. The length of the CDR3 is 15 residues. V was cut by 0 bases and J by 6 bases, with 12 bases left in between. CDR3 coding DNA: TGTGCCAGCAGTGAAGCGAGAGGGTCAGCTCAGCCCCAGCATTTT. Translated: CASSEARGSAQPQHF. The full variable domain, with the rest looked up from reference TRBV2 and TRBJ1-5, is EPEVTQTPSHQVTQMGQEVILRCVPISNHLYFYWYRQILGQKVEFLVSFYNNEISEKSEIFDDQFSVERPDGSNFTLKIRSTKLEDSAMYFCASSEARGSAQPQHFGDGTRLSIL.

This clonotype was seen ten or more times. The gene calls are TRBV7-2 and TRBJ1-5, with a weak D call TRBD1 (6 bases). The V gene's germline CDR1 is SGHTA and CDR2 FQGNSA. The CDR3 covers 13 residues. The ends were cut back, 3 bases at V and 6 bases at J, with 9 bases in the middle. In nucleotides, the CDR3 is TGTGCCAGCAGCTTGGGGGCCAGTCAGCCCCAGCATTTT. This gives the protein CASSLGASQPQHF.

This chain joins TRBV6-1 and TRBJ2-5, with TRBD1 matching over 7 bases. Trimming cost V 4 bases and J 0 bases; bases outside gene matches: 2. The CDR3 consists of 14 residues. Germline assignment: CDR1 MNHNS and CDR2 SASEGT. The CDR3 DNA follows: TGTGCCAGCAGTGCCGACAGGGACCAAGAGACCCAGTACTTC. This translates into CASSADRDQETQYF.

This clonotype came up a few times. The V call is TRBV11-2, the J call TRBJ2-6; D is undetermined. The V end was cut by 4 bases, the J end by 0 bases, with 10 bases between. From germline, CDR1 is SGHAT and CDR2 FQNNGV. This CDR3 has 16 residues. The CDR3 here is CASSSRFTSGANVLTF. CDR3 nucleotides: TGTGCCAGCAGCTCCAGGTTCACCTCTGGGGCCAACGTCCTGACTTTC.

This clonotype was counted only a few times. The chain is built from TRBV7-2 and TRBJ2-1; a weak D match, TRBD1 (6 bases). Per the germline V gene, CDR1 is SGHTA and CDR2 is FQGNSA. V gave up 2 bases and J gave up 1 base, with 9 bases separating them. The CDR3 sequence is 15 residues long. The CDR3 DNA reads TGTGCCAGCAGCTTACAACAGGGTTCCTACAATGAGCAGTTCTTC. This gives the protein CASSLQQGSYNEQFF.

This clonotype occurred many times. This sequence joins TRBV5-1 and TRBJ2-7; TRBD2 is a possible D gene (5 bases). The V end was cut by 4 bases, the J end by 5 bases, with 16 bases between. The CDR3 is 14 amino acids. CDR1 and CDR2 (germline): SGHRS, YFSETQ. DNA of the CDR3: TGCGCCAGCAGCGCACGGCAGTTCGGGGACGAGCAGTACTTC. Translated: CASSARQFGDEQYF.

The genes are TRBV7-2 and TRBJ1-1; maybe TRBD1 (6 bases). CDR3 size: 16 residues. Germline CDR1 and CDR2: SGHTA and FQGNSA. Trimming stripped 6 bases from V and 5 bases from J, with 22 bases between. This chain's CDR3 is CASSRSSGGRGTEAFF. CDR3 in DNA: TGTGCCAGCAGTCGCTCCTCCGGGGGAAGGGGGACTGAAGCTTTCTTT.

This chain joins TRBV5-1 and TRBJ2-3, with a possible D match to TRBD2 (6 bases). Trimming took off 2 bases at V and 0 bases at J, with 13 bases between the two ends. CDR3 size: 16 residues. Germline V CDR1 and CDR2: SGHRS, YFSETQ. CDR3: CASSLPGASSTDTQYF. The CDR3 DNA reads TGCGCCAGCAGCTTACCGGGAGCGTCTAGCACAGATACGCAGTATTTT.

This clonotype occurred a few times. The chain recombines TRBV23-1 with TRBJ1-2, with D possibly being TRBD1 (6 bases). TRBV23-1 is known as an ORF, though its function is uncertain. The V end lost 2 bases, the J end lost 7 bases, and 17 bases lay between the germline ends. The CDR3 has 15 amino acids. CDR3 DNA sequence: TGCGCCAGCAGTCAACCTCCAGGGGCGATCCCTGGCTACACCTTC. It is translated as CASSQPPGAIPGYTF.

V and J are TRBV6-5 and TRBJ1-6; D might be TRBD1 (5 bases). The CDR3 has 13 residues. Trimming took off 9 bases at V and 9 bases at J, with 15 bases between the two ends. In germline, CDR1 is MNHEY, CDR2 SVGAGI. Here the CDR3 DNA reads TGTGCCAGTTCGGGACTGTTGGGTTCACCCCTCCACTTT. Translating gives CASSGLLGSPLHF.

The J gene is TRBJ2-6, the V gene TRBV10-3; D gene unclear. The CDR3 consists of 14 residues. CDR1 is ENHRY, CDR2 SYGVKD, per germline. The V end was cut by 7 bases, the J end by 0 bases, with 7 bases between. The CDR3 protein is CAITNDSGANVLTF. For the CDR3, the DNA is TGTGCCATCACTAATGACTCTGGGGCCAACGTCCTGACTTTC.

The J gene is TRBJ2-1, the V gene TRBV7-2; D is unresolved. Trimming removed 5 bases from V and 6 bases from J, with 14 bases in between. The CDR3 covers 14 residues. Looked up from germline, CDR1 is SGHTA and CDR2 is FQGNSA. This chain's CDR3 is CASSTYVASNEQFF. DNA of the CDR3: TGTGCCAGCAGCACCTATGTGGCCTCCAATGAGCAGTTCTTC.

The chain has TRBV5-5 and TRBJ1-1; possibly TRBD1 for D (6 bases). The CDR3 has 15 amino acids. Trimming took 4 bases from V and 1 from J, leaving 14 bases between them. In germline, CDR1 is SGHKS, CDR2 YYEKEE (reference sequence). The CDR3, as DNA: TGTGCCAGCAGCGCCTCAGGGGACGCGAACACTGAAGCTTTCTTT. It codes for CASSASGDANTEAFF.

In this sample, this clonotype turned up many times. This CDR3 reads CASSLRGVVGSPLHF. The DNA of the CDR3 is TGTGCCAGCAGCCTAAGGGGGGTTGTTGGGTCACCCCTCCACTTT. This rearrangement joins TRBV6-5 to TRBJ1-6, with a possible D match to TRBD1 (6 bases). CDR3 length: 15 amino acids. V was trimmed by 6 bases and J by 10 bases, leaving 19 bases between them. The germline gives CDR1 MNHEY, CDR2 SVGAGI.

This clonotype has at least ten counts. The chain uses TRBV28 and TRBJ2-4; TRBD1 is a possible D gene (5 bases). V was clipped by 5 bases and J by 1 base, with 15 bases between them. Per germline, CDR1 MDHEN and CDR2 SYDVKM. The CDR3 runs to 16 residues. The DNA for the CDR3 is TGTGCCAGCAGTCTCCCAGGGTTGGGGGCCAAAAACATTCAGTACTTC. It encodes CASSLPGLGAKNIQYF. Together with reference TRBV28 and TRBJ2-4, the CDR3 gives the full variable domain: DVKVTQSSRYLVKRTGEKVFLECVQDMDHENMFWYRQDPGLGLRLIYFSYDVKMKEKGDIPEGYSVSREKKERFSLILESASTNQTSMYLCASSLPGLGAKNIQYFGAGTRLSVL.

The gene calls are TRBV9 and TRBJ1-3; no definite D call. Germline CDR1 is SGDLS and CDR2 is YYNGEE. The V end lost 0 bases, the J end lost 14 bases, and 12 bases lay between the germline ends. The CDR3 is 12 residues long. Here the CDR3 reads CASSVEIGGLYF. As DNA, the CDR3 is TGTGCCAGCAGCGTAGAAATTGGAGGTCTATATTTT.

The V gene is TRBV5-1, the J gene TRBJ1-4, with 10 bases fitting TRBD1. Per germline, CDR1 SGHRS and CDR2 YFSETQ. The CDR3 is 16 amino acids. The trim removed 3 bases at V and 5 bases at J, leaving 7 bases unmatched. The CDR3, as DNA: TGCGCCAGCAGCTCCGGGACAGGGGTGCGGAATGAAAAACTGTTTTTT. Translated: CASSSGTGVRNEKLFF.

This rearrangement joins TRBV3-1 to TRBJ2-5; D is unclear. Germline V gene data show CDR1 as LGHDT and CDR2 as YNNKEL (reference sequence). This CDR3 spans 16 amino acids. V was pared by 4 bases and J by 4 bases, with 19 bases between. CDR3 in DNA: TGTGCCAGCAGCCTCTGGTCCCCCGGCGGACCAGAGACCCAGTACTTC. Translation gives CASSLWSPGGPETQYF.

This clonotype was observed many times. V gene TRBV7-8 combines with J gene TRBJ1-2, with D possibly being TRBD1 (5 bases). V lost 5 bases and J lost 4, with 11 bases in between. Germline V gene lookup returns CDR1 SGHVS and CDR2 FQNEAQ. CDR3 length equals 13 residues. The CDR3 DNA reads TGTGCCAGCAGCCCCCAGGGCAGCTATGGCTACACCTTC. It yields the protein CASSPQGSYGYTF.

In its sample, this clonotype was seen a few times. CDR3 region: CASSYSVRVSEQYF. The DNA for the CDR3 is TGTGCCAGCAGTTACTCGGTCAGGGTCTCCGAGCAGTACTTC. The V gene is TRBV6-5, the J gene TRBJ2-7, with D tentatively TRBD1 (5 bases). Trimming removed 0 bases from V and 6 bases from J, with 12 bases in between. Germline-derived CDR1 and CDR2 are MNHEY and SVGAGI. The CDR3 extends over 14 amino acids.

In its sample, this clonotype was seen once. J is TRBJ1-2 and V is TRBV5-1; TRBD1 agrees at 10 bases. The CDR3 spans 17 residues. Germline CDR1 reads SGHRS; CDR2 reads YFSETQ. V dropped 0 bases and J dropped 5; count of bases not matched to a gene: 10. Here the CDR3 reads CASSLGPTTGGEYGYTF. DNA for the CDR3: TGCGCCAGCAGCTTGGGCCCCACGACAGGGGGCGAGTATGGCTACACCTTC.

The CDR3 loop is CAISESVRSPSGANVLTF. The CDR3 DNA reads TGTGCCATCAGTGAGTCGGTCAGGTCCCCCTCTGGGGCCAACGTCCTGACTTTC. The V and J genes are TRBV10-3 and TRBJ2-6; no reliable D call. Between the trimmed V and J ends, which lost 0 bases and 0 bases, there was a span of 12 bases. The CDR3 is 18 residues long. Per the germline V gene, CDR1 is ENHRY and CDR2 is SYGVKD.

This clonotype was observed a few times. The gene calls are TRBV7-2 and TRBJ2-5, with 10 bases fitting TRBD2. After removal of 2 bases from V and 2 bases from J, the junction contained 2 bases not matched to a gene. The CDR3 runs 15 residues. Germline assignment: CDR1 SGHTA and CDR2 FQGNSA. DNA for the CDR3: TGTGCCAGCAGCTTACAGCGGGGGGGTCAAGAGACCCAGTACTTC. Protein product: CASSLQRGGQETQYF.

The chain combines TRBV10-3 with TRBJ2-1; 10 bases match TRBD2. J was trimmed by 7 bases and V by 6 bases; bases with no gene match: 6. Germline lookup yields CDR1 ENHRY and CDR2 SYGVKD. This CDR3 is 14 amino acids long. The CDR3 protein is CAIRGSSGGNEQFF. The CDR3 coding sequence is TGTGCCATCAGAGGGAGTAGCGGGGGGAATGAGCAGTTCTTC.

There are many counts of this clonotype. V and J are TRBV10-3 and TRBJ2-1; 10 bases agree with TRBD2. Germline CDR1 ENHRY, CDR2 SYGVKD. CDR3 length: 14 residues. J was trimmed by 7 bases and V by 2 bases; bases with no gene match: 2. The CDR3 DNA sequence: TGTGCCATCAGTGAGCTAGCGGGGGCGAATGAGCAGTTCTTC. Protein product: CAISELAGANEQFF.